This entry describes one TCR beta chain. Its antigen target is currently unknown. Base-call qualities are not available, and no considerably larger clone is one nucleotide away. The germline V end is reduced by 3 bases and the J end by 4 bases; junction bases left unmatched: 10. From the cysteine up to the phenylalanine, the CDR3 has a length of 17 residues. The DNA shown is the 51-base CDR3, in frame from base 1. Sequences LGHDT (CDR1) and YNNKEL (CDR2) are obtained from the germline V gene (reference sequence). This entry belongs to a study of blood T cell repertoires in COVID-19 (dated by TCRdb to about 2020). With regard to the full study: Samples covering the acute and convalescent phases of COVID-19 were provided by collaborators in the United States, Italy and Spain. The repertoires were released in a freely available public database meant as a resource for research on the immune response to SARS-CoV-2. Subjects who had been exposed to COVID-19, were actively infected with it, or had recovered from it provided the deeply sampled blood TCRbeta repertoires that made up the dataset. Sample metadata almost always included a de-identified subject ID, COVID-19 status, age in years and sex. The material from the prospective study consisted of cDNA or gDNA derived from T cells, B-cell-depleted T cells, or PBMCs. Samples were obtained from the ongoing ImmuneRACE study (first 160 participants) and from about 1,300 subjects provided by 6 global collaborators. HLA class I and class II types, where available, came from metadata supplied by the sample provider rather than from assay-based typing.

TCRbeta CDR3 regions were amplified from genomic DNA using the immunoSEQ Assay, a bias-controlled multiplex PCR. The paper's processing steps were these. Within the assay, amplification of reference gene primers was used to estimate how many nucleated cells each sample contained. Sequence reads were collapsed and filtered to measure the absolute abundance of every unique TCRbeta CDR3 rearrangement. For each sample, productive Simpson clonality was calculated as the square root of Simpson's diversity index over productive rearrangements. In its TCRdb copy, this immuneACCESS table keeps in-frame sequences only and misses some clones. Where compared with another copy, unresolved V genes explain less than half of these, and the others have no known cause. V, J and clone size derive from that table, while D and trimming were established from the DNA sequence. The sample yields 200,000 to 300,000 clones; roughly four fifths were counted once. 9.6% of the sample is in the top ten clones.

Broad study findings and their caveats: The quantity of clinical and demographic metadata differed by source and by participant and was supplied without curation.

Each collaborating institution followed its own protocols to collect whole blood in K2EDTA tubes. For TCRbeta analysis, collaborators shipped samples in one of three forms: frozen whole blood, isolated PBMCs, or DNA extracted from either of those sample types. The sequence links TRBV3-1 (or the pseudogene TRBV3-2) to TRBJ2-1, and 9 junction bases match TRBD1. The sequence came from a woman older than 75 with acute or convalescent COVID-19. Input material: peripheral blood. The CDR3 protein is CASSQATGQGPYNEQFF. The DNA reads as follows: TGTGCCAGCAGCCAGGCTACAGGACAGGGGCCATACAATGAGCAGTTCTTC.